The next 32 T cell receptor beta chains were all read from a single sample in a study of CD4 and CD8 cells across lung adenocarcinoma regions. TCRdb called the PCR reads again in MiXCR, with one record for every CDR3 protein. The table includes under 13,000 distinct CDR3 sequences, approximately 55% detected once. The material sequenced was CD4+ T cells from the center of a lung tumor. These receptors were taken from a male donor with lung adenocarcinoma. The CD4 and CD8 labels of this study may be unreliable.

V and J are TRBV6-1 and TRBJ2-1; unclear D gene. The J call is uncertain, as TRBJ2-5 better fits the DNA end. The CDR3 contains 11 residues. Germline V lookup: CDR1 MNHNS, CDR2 SASEGT. CDR3 nucleotides: TGTGCCAGCAGTGAAAGTGAGACCCAGTACTTC. Protein product: CASSESETQYF.

This chain connects TRBV7-2 to TRBJ2-3; TRBD2 matches 12 bases. This CDR3 comprises 16 residues. Germline lookup yields CDR1 SGHTA and CDR2 FQGNSA. The J segment lost 11 bases and the V segment lost 1 base, leaving 10 bases of the junction unmatched. The CDR3 loop reads CASSLGLAGDQKRQYF. The CDR3 bases are TGTGCCAGCAGCTTAGGACTAGCGGGGGATCAAAAACGGCAGTATTTT.

With respect to this clonotype: One end of the junction is discordant with germline, which a read error may explain. The V gene is TRBV6-1, the J gene TRBJ2-4; possibly TRBD2 for D (5 bases). Germline V gives CDR1 MNHNS, CDR2 SASEGT. The CDR3 length is 13 residues. The CDR3 DNA is TGTGCCAGGACGCGGCTAGCCAGGAATACGCAGTATTTC. As protein: CARTRLARNTQYF.

The chain carries TRBV6-1 and TRBJ2-1; D is unresolved. Judging by the DNA end, TRBJ2-7 fits better; the J call may be wrong. In germline, CDR1 is MNHNS, CDR2 SASEGT. The CDR3 has 14 amino acids. CDR3 residues: CASSEGPSTYEQYV. The CDR3 DNA sequence: TGTGCCAGCAGTGAAGGGCCGAGTACCTACGAGCAGTACGTC.

There are a few counts of this clonotype. The CDR3 DNA reads as TGCGCCAGCAGTGAGGGCAGGGGGCGGTCTGGGGCCAACGTCCTGACTTTC. Residues: CASSEGRGRSGANVLTF. The rearrangement uses TRBV10-2 and TRBJ2-6; 8 nucleotides line up with TRBD1. The CDR3 is 17 residues long. CDR1 is WSHSY and CDR2 is SAAADI in the germline V gene. V was pared by 2 bases and J by 1 base, with 4 bases of the junction left unmatched.

The chain's CDR3 is CASSFLGLAGGYNEQFF. Here the CDR3 DNA reads TGTGCCAGCAGTTTCCTCGGGCTAGCGGGGGGCTACAATGAGCAGTTCTTC. The chain combines TRBV27 with TRBJ2-1; 11 nucleotides line up with TRBD2. With 3 bases clipped from V and 3 bases from J, the junction kept 7 bases outside the gene matches. Germline CDR1 MNHEY, CDR2 SMNVEV (reference sequence). The CDR3 totals 17 residues.

This clonotype showed up just a few times. The CDR3 region is CSARTGQGFRNTEAFF. The CDR3 DNA sequence: TGCAGTGCTAGGACGGGACAGGGGTTTCGGAACACTGAAGCTTTCTTT. This chain connects TRBV20-1 to TRBJ1-1; 10 positions agree with TRBD1. In germline, CDR1 is DFQATT, CDR2 SNEGSKA (reference sequence). The CDR3 length is 16 residues. V shed 3 bases and J 1 base; nucleotides not matched to a gene: 8.

The rearrangement joins TRBV30 to TRBJ2-3; 8 bases line up with TRBD1. This CDR3 is 15 amino acids long. V gave up 3 bases and J gave up 9 bases; unmatched junction bases: 14. In germline, CDR1 is GTSNPN, CDR2 SVGIG (reference sequence). The CDR3 region is CAWSTAGQDTETQYF. The CDR3 region has the DNA TGTGCCTGGAGCACGGCGGGACAGGACACCGAGACGCAGTATTTT.

The chain is built from TRBV4-3 and TRBJ2-1; maybe TRBD2 (5 bases). V was cut by 0 bases and J by 3 bases, with 12 bases left in between. The CDR3 is 16 amino acids. Germline values: CDR1 LGHNA, CDR2 YSLEER. CDR3: CASSQDLAGNYNEQFF. Written as DNA, the CDR3 is TGCGCCAGCAGCCAAGATCTTGCGGGTAACTACAATGAGCAGTTCTTC.

To note about this clonotype: At one end the junction does not follow the germline gene, possibly because of a read error. This chain connects TRBV6-1 to TRBJ2-3; 8 nucleotides agree with TRBD2. Germline lookup yields CDR1 MNHNS and CDR2 SASEGT. This CDR3 comprises 13 residues. The CDR3 is CARGRGATDTQYF. The CDR3 DNA sequence: TGTGCCAGGGGGCGGGGGGCCACAGATACTCAGTATTTT.

This clonotype has more than one count but fewer than ten. The rearrangement links TRBV6-6 to TRBJ2-3; a weak D match, TRBD2 (5 bases). V lost 0 bases and J lost 2, with 12 bases in between. The CDR3 is 16 residues long. CDR1 and CDR2 from the germline V gene are MNHNY and SVGAGI (reference sequence). The DNA for the CDR3 is TGTGCCAGCAGTTACTCTACTCGGGAACCCACAGATACGCAGTATTTT. It codes for CASSYSTREPTDTQYF.

This clonotype was detected only a few times. V is TRBV6-1 and J is TRBJ1-3; D is unclear. The CDR3 extends over 15 amino acids. Germline CDR1 is MNHNS and CDR2 is SASEGT. The V and J ends lost 6 bases and 0 bases respectively, with 12 bases between them. CDR3 nucleotide sequence: TGTGCCAGCAGGATGACAAGATCCTCTGGAAACACCATATATTTT. Amino acid sequence: CASRMTRSSGNTIYF.

The V and J genes are TRBV6-1 and TRBJ2-5; D is tentatively TRBD1 or TRBD2 (8 bases each). The CDR3 runs to 15 residues. The germline CDR1 and CDR2 sequences are MNHNS and SASEGT. The CDR3 reads CGRGDRGGGPDTQYF. CDR3 coding DNA: TGTGGCAGGGGTGACAGGGGCGGGGGGCCAGATACCCAGTACTTC.

This clonotype has only one observation. The junction shows a germline mismatch at one end, possibly a read error. The chain combines TRBV6-1 with TRBJ2-3; 10 nucleotides align to TRBD2. The CDR3 is made up of 15 amino acids. In germline, CDR1 is MNHNS, CDR2 SASEGT. This chain's CDR3 is CASSEGSGGKDTQYF. Written as DNA, the CDR3 is TGTGCCAGCAGTGAGGGTAGCGGGGGGAAAGATACGCAGTATTTC.

This chain uses TRBV7-3 with TRBJ2-7; possibly TRBD1 or TRBD2 for D (5 bases each). Matching the DNA end better, TRBJ2-5 makes the J call doubtful. The CDR3 length is 15 residues. Germline-derived CDR1 and CDR2 are SGHTA and FQGTGA. CDR3 nucleotide sequence: TGTGCCAGCTCCCCGGTGGGGGTTTTAGGAGAGACCCAGTACTTC. Protein sequence: CASSPVGVLGETQYF.

V is TRBV27 and J is TRBJ2-4; no clear D. The J call may not be correct, given that the DNA end is closer to TRBJ2-3. The CDR3 totals 11 residues. Germline V gives CDR1 MNHEY, CDR2 SMNVEV (reference sequence). The CDR3 here is CAMWAKDIQYF. DNA for the CDR3: TGTGCCATGTGGGCCAAAGACATTCAGTATTTT.

The V call is TRBV6-1, the J call TRBJ1-1; 7 bases are a match to TRBD1. With V trimmed by 5 bases and J by 1 base, 4 bases remained unmatched. The CDR3 sequence is 14 residues long. The V gene's germline CDR1 is MNHNS and CDR2 SASEGT. The CDR3 reads CASSQQGKNTEAFF. CDR3 DNA: TGTGCCAGCAGTCAACAGGGGAAGAACACTGAAGCTTTCTTT.

V usage is TRBV28 and J usage is TRBJ1-1; D gene unclear. V gave up 5 bases and J gave up 6 bases, with 16 bases separating them. This CDR3 has 14 residues. From germline, CDR1 is MDHEN and CDR2 SYDVKM. CDR3 in amino acids: CASSDLVGRPEAFF. CDR3 DNA sequence: TGTGCCAGCAGTGACCTTGTAGGGCGCCCTGAAGCTTTCTTT.

V gene TRBV9 combines with J gene TRBJ2-3; D not certain. CDR1 SGDLS and CDR2 YYNGEE come from the germline V gene. Trimming removed 3 bases at V and 2 bases at J, with 10 bases between. The CDR3 has 14 residues. CDR3 loop: CASSDAPNTDTQYF. CDR3 DNA sequence: TGTGCCAGCAGCGACGCCCCCAACACAGATACGCAGTATTTT. The full variable domain, its missing parts supplied by reference TRBV9 and TRBJ2-3, is DSGVTQTPKHLITATGQRVTLRCSPRSGDLSVYWYQQSLDQGLQFLIQYYNGEERAKGNILERFSAQQFPDLHSELNLSSLELGDSALYFCASSDAPNTDTQYFGPGTRLTVL.

This chain links TRBV6-1 with TRBJ2-1; 7 bases map to TRBD1. V shed 6 bases and J 7 bases; nucleotides not matched to a gene: 6. Germline CDR1 and CDR2: MNHNS and SASEGT. This CDR3 is built from 13 residues. For the CDR3, the DNA is TGTGCCAGCAGATCTACAGGGGTTAATGAGCAGTTCTTC. Translation gives CASRSTGVNEQFF.

There are many counts of this clonotype. The chain uses TRBV6-4 and TRBJ1-1; perhaps TRBD1 as D (6 bases). This CDR3 is built from 15 residues. CDR1 MRHNA and CDR2 SNTAGT come from the germline V gene. Trimming removed 7 bases at V and 0 bases at J, with 15 bases between. CDR3 nucleotide sequence: TGTGCCAGCAAAAAAGAGGACAGCTTGAACACTGAAGCTTTCTTT. Protein: CASKKEDSLNTEAFF.

This clonotype appeared a few times. The rearrangement uses TRBV28 and TRBJ1-1; D gene ambiguous. The CDR3 totals 12 residues. V lost 2 bases to trimming and J lost 11 bases, with 12 bases between them. Germline V lookup: CDR1 MDHEN, CDR2 SYDVKM. The CDR3 DNA reads as TGTGCCAGCAGTTTACTAGCGGGTGACGCTTTCTTT. Translation: CASSLLAGDAFF.

The rearrangement links TRBV28 to TRBJ2-5; TRBD2 matches at 11 bases. The J call is in doubt because the DNA end fits TRBJ2-7 better. CDR1 and CDR2 from the germline V gene are MDHEN and SYDVKM. The CDR3 loop spans 17 amino acids. The CDR3 nucleotides read TGTGCCAGCAGCACAATAGCGGGAGGGGGGAAAACCTGCGAGCAGTACTTC. Its protein product is CASSTIAGGGKTCEQYF.

The rearrangement joins TRBV7-2 to TRBJ2-1; 7 bases match TRBD2. The CDR3 has 15 amino acids. V shed 2 bases, J shed 9 bases, and the junction held 10 bases outside the gene matches. Germline CDR1 SGHTA, CDR2 FQGNSA. The CDR3 nucleotides read TGTGCCAGCAGCTTATTACTCGGGAGGTGGAGTGAGCAGTTCTTC. As protein: CASSLLLGRWSEQFF.

This clonotype is labeled medium-sized. V and J are TRBV6-1 and TRBJ2-3; D might be TRBD1 (6 bases). This CDR3 is 15 amino acids long. Germline assignment: CDR1 MNHNS and CDR2 SASEGT. V lost 6 bases and J lost 2, with 15 bases in between. The CDR3 coding sequence is TGTGCCAGCAGCCCCGGGACATCTTCCACAGATACGCAGTATTTT. Protein product: CASSPGTSSTDTQYF.

This chain uses TRBV6-1 with TRBJ2-1; 10 bases are a match to TRBD2. The ends lost 4 bases at V and 5 bases at J; junction bases unmatched: 14. CDR1 MNHNS and CDR2 SASEGT come from the germline V gene. This CDR3 has 18 amino acids. The CDR3 sequence: CASSGTSGKALLDNEQFF. The CDR3 nucleotides are TGTGCCAGCAGTGGAACTAGCGGGAAGGCCCTTTTGGACAATGAGCAGTTCTTC.

J is TRBJ2-7 and V is TRBV6-1; 13 bases are shared with TRBD2. V lost 5 bases to trimming and J lost 4 bases; unmatched junction nucleotides: 8. The CDR3 length is 16 residues. The V gene's germline CDR1 is MNHNS and CDR2 SASEGT. The CDR3 spells CASSKTSGGAVYEQYF. CDR3 in DNA: TGTGCCAGCAGTAAAACTAGCGGGGGGGCCGTTTACGAGCAGTACTTC.

As for this clonotype: The junction departs from germline at one end; a sequencing error may be responsible. This chain uses TRBV27 with TRBJ2-5; weak D call: TRBD2 (7 bases). Per germline, CDR1 MNHEY and CDR2 SMNVEV (reference sequence). This CDR3 region has 16 residues. Here the CDR3 reads CASGGLGGRDPETQYF. Here the CDR3 DNA reads TGTGCCAGCGGGGGGCTCGGGGGGCGAGACCCAGAGACCCAGTACTTT.

The DNA of the CDR3 is TGTGCCAGCAGGGGGACTAGCGGGAGTCTCCAAGAGACGCAGTATTTT. Translated: CASRGTSGSLQETQYF. J is TRBJ2-3 and V is TRBV6-1, with 14 bases fitting TRBD2. CDR1 is MNHNS and CDR2 is SASEGT in the germline V gene. Trimming at V came to 6 bases and at J to 9 bases, leaving 11 bases not matched to a gene. The CDR3 is 16 residues long.

In its sample, this clonotype is medium-sized. The chain combines TRBV27 with TRBJ2-7, with 7 bases lining up with TRBD1. The V segment lost 2 bases and the J segment 2 bases; nucleotides outside the gene matches: 3. CDR3 size: 14 residues. CDR1 and CDR2 from the germline V gene are MNHEY and SMNVEV (reference sequence). The CDR3 region has the DNA TGTGCCAGCAGTTTAGGGACAGATGCCTACGAGCAGTACTTC. The encoded protein is CASSLGTDAYEQYF.

The chain links TRBV6-2 or TRBV6-3 to TRBJ2-1; weak D call: TRBD1 (6 bases). From germline, CDR1 is MNHEY and CDR2 SVGEGT. This CDR3 has 15 amino acids. Trimming took off 2 bases at V and 7 bases at J, with 15 bases between the two ends. CDR3 region: CASSYHRALKNEQFF. The CDR3 nucleotides read TGTGCCAGCAGTTACCACAGGGCCCTAAAGAATGAGCAGTTCTTC.

V gene TRBV7-2 combines with J gene TRBJ2-1, with TRBD2 matching 8 bases. Per the germline V gene, CDR1 is SGHTA and CDR2 is FQGNSA. The trim removed 6 bases at V and 6 bases at J, leaving 7 bases unmatched. The CDR3 has 14 residues. CDR3 bases: TGTGCCAGCAGGGCCAGCGGGAGTAGCAATGAGCAGTTCTTC. Its protein is CASRASGSSNEQFF.